This TCR beta chain was sequenced in a study of identical twins. Germline CDR1 SGHRS, CDR2 YFSETQ. Trimming shortened V by 1 base and J by 5 bases, and 13 bases separated the two germline ends. This CDR3 comprises 14 residues. This clonotype was picked up many times. MiXCR, applied by TCRdb to the 5' RACE reads, yields one record per CDR3 protein. The table includes hundreds of thousands of distinct CDR3 sequences, over 8.5% detected once. This sample also appeared in a second study, on yellow fever vaccine responses in identical twins.

The source material was PBMCs. The source of this sequence is a woman aged 18-29 years in good health. The chain carries TRBV5-1 and TRBJ2-7; a possible D gene is TRBD1 (6 bases). CDR3 residues: CASSLTQGSHEQYF. The CDR3 nucleotides are TGCGCCAGCAGCTTGACTCAGGGGTCCCACGAGCAGTACTTC.